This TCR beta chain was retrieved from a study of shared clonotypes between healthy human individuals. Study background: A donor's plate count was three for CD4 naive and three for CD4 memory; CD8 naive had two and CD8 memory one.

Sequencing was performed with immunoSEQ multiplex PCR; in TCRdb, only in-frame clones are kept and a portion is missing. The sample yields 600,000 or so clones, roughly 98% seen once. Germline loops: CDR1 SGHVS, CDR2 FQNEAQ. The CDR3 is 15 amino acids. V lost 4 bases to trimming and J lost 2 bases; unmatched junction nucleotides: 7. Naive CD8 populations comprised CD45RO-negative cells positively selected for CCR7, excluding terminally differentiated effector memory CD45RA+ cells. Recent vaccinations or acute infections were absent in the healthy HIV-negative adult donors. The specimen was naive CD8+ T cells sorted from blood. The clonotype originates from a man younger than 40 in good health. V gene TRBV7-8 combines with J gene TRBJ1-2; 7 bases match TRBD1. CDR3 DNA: TGTGCCAGCAGCTGGGGTGACAGGGTGAACTATGGCTACACCTTC. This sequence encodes CASSWGDRVNYGYTF.